This T cell receptor (beta chain) was captured in a study of neurological immune-mediated disorders (dated by TCRdb to between 2018 and 2020). For context, the study as a whole: Of the 35 or so multiple sclerosis patients, around 30 had relapsing-remitting MS and 3 had secondary progressive MS. The 95 to 120 TCR-beta libraries included longitudinal samples, technical triplicates and paired sorted CD4+ and CD8+ T-cell subsets alongside PBMC samples. The cohort was made up of some 70 subjects, consisting of 15 or so HAM/TSP patients, some 34 multiple sclerosis patients and 20 healthy controls. Using UMI-based sequencing, the study compared peripheral blood TCR-beta repertoires from patients with HTLV-I-associated myelopathy (HAM/TSP), patients with multiple sclerosis, and healthy controls. Study-level results and caveats: No association of the MS cluster with clinical or MRI features was observed, and the need for larger cohorts was stated by the authors. Repertoires from 18 of 34 MS patients were grouped by phylogenetic analysis into a cluster of related CDR3 sequences, suggesting a possible repertoire-level signature. TCR clonal expansion was greatest in HAM/TSP patients and smallest in MS patients, who ranked below even healthy controls. No identical CDR3 amino acid sequences were shared among expanded clones across subjects, suggesting private TCR-beta repertoires in all groups.

Libraries from unsorted PBMCs were made from 2 million PBMCs kept in RNAlater at -80 degrees C until RNA extraction. The multiple sclerosis patients were enrolled in a US clinical protocol that used magnetic resonance imaging to evaluate disease progression. PBMCs were separated from peripheral blood using Ficoll-Hypaque density gradient centrifugation and then cryopreserved in liquid nitrogen. To synthesize cDNA, template-switch 5'RACE was performed with a primer carrying a 10-nucleotide random unique molecular identifier so that each TCR transcript was tagged. Over 170 million TCR-beta sequences, covering 15-18 subjects, were produced in each sequencing run. Total RNA was extracted with the RNeasy kit. Using the KAPA Real-time Library Amplification kit, TCR-beta VDJ regions were amplified with primers for the TCR constant region and the 5'RACE anchor. A first PCR added sample indexes and Illumina adaptors, after which a second PCR increased the library yield. After Ampure bead purification, the TCR product of roughly 650 bp was size-selected on a 2% E-gel SizeSelection system. Before pooling, library quality was assessed on a Bioanalyzer, concentration was determined with Qubit, and library quantification was performed with the Kapa Library Quantification kit. Libraries were sequenced paired-end 2 x 150 bp on an Illumina HiSeq 2500. To increase sequence diversity, roughly 23-30% phiX was spiked into each library pool. The authors' analysis ran thus. Quality-filtered reads were processed with the UMI-based MiGEC pipeline, and over 80% of raw TCR sequences were removed by the MiGEC pipeline during error correction. IMGT germline references were used for alignment of VDJ genes, and clonotypes were defined by a unique CDR3 amino acid sequence together with V-J genes. Clonal expansion, Shannon diversity and CDR3 relatedness (CalcPairwiseDistances, ClusterSamples) were evaluated with VDJtools, and phylogenetic trees were built with CLCbio workbench. A clone was classed as expanded if it had 8 or more unique UMIs, a cutoff based on coefficient-of-variation modelling across technical triplicates. TCRdb reran the public reads through fastp at Q25 and MiXCR, keeping productive beta chains. Each CDR3 protein appears once, grouped with its most common genes and DNA. It is TCRdb's table, rather than the study itself, that gives the V and J calls and clone size. The sample includes fewer than 65,000 distinct CDR3 sequences, with about 4.2% observed a single time. Of the sample, about 3% falls within the top ten clones.

From the cysteine up to the phenylalanine, the CDR3 has a length of 15 residues. Of all the DNA, just the CDR3 is kept, 45 bases in frame from base 1. The germline V gene (reference sequence) sets CDR1 to LNHNV and CDR2 to YYDKDF. V ends up 1 base short and J 6 bases short, with an unmatched junction base count of 6. This clonotype has only a few counts. Its antigen is still unknown. Qualities for individual bases were not recorded, and no much larger clone is one base off. The receptor was derived from a man aged 45-65 years with multiple sclerosis. The rearrangement combines TRBV15 with TRBJ2-7; 10 bases in between match TRBD2. Sequenced material: PBMCs. The CDR3 protein is CATSRGGGLATEQYF. The nucleotide sequence is TGTGCCACCAGCAGAGGGGGGGGACTAGCGACCGAGCAGTACTTC.